Presented here are 22 T cell receptor beta chains from one specimen sequenced in a study of T-cell memory formation after mild COVID-19 (dated by TCRdb to the early 2020s). Library creation used 5' RACE. Sequencing relied on an Illumina NovaSeq 6000. TCRdb cleaned the public reads at Q25 with fastp, built clones with MiXCR and kept in-frame beta chains. For every CDR3 protein sequence, its rows merge into one entry that carries the most common genes and DNA. The sample table contains around 500,000 distinct CDR3 sequences; only one count was recorded for roughly 20% of them. The ten largest clones capture around an eighth of the sample. The sequencing input was PBMCs or a T cell subset sorted from them (not recorded which). The origin of the receptors is an adult woman who had mild COVID-19 (a few samples of this study predate the infection). The sample titles of this study are shuffled in the database, so cell type and time point are left out; the donor was told from shared clones.

The chain couples TRBV6-2 or TRBV6-3 to TRBJ1-5; D gene unclear. V was cut by 4 bases and J by 9 bases, with 13 bases left in between. The V gene's germline CDR1 is MNHEY and CDR2 SVGEGT. The CDR3 is 13 residues long. CDR3 protein: CASSSQARLPQHF. The CDR3 coding sequence is TGTGCCAGCAGTTCCCAGGCGCGATTGCCCCAGCATTTT.

This clonotype was recorded many times. The CDR3 DNA reads as TGTGCCAGCTCTTCAGCTGTCGGGGCCAACGTCCTGACTTTC. It codes for CASSSAVGANVLTF. This chain links TRBV27 with TRBJ2-6; D gene uncertain. V lost 8 bases and J 4 bases, leaving 12 bases between the germline ends. The length of the CDR3 is 14 residues. Germline assignment: CDR1 MNHEY and CDR2 SMNVEV (reference sequence). Full variable domain (rest looked up from reference TRBV27 and TRBJ2-6): EAQVTQNPRYLITVTGKKLTVTCSQNMNHEYMSWYRQDPGLGLRQIYYSMNVEVTDKGDVPEGYKVSRKEKRNFPLILESPSPNQTSLYFCASSSAVGANVLTFGAGSRLTVL.

This clonotype was recorded a few times. The rearrangement links TRBV4-3 to TRBJ2-7; D is unclear. This CDR3 has 16 residues. V was pared by 0 bases and J by 7 bases, with 19 bases between. Looked up from germline, CDR1 is LGHNA and CDR2 is YSLEER. As DNA, the CDR3 is TGCGCCAGCAGCCAAGATTCGTCAGACCGGGTCGAAGAGCAGTACTTC. This encodes CASSQDSSDRVEEQYF.

This clonotype was recorded a few times. This chain joins TRBV7-9 and TRBJ2-1, with 10 bases aligning to TRBD2. After removal of 0 bases from V and 3 bases from J, the junction contained 5 bases not matched to a gene. Per germline, CDR1 SEHNR and CDR2 FQNEAQ (reference sequence). This CDR3 contains 17 residues. The CDR3 reads CASSLATSGDIYNEQFF. The CDR3 DNA follows: TGTGCCAGCAGCTTAGCAACTAGCGGGGATATCTACAATGAGCAGTTCTTC. Drawing the rest from reference TRBV7-9 and TRBJ2-1, the complete variable domain is DTGVSQNPRHKITKRGQNVTFRCDPISEHNRLYWYRQTLGQGPEFLTYFQNEAQLEKSRLLSDRFSAERPKGSFSTLEIQRTEQGDSAMYLCASSLATSGDIYNEQFFGPGTRLTVL.

This clonotype occurred a few times. The chain combines TRBV9 with TRBJ2-3, with a possible D match to TRBD2 (6 bases). The germline V and J ends were trimmed by 4 bases and 1 base, with 16 bases remaining between them. The CDR3 contains 16 residues. Germline V lookup: CDR1 SGDLS, CDR2 YYNGEE. Here the CDR3 reads CASSPDLDYGTDTQYF. The CDR3, as DNA: TGTGCCAGCAGCCCAGATCTGGACTACGGCACAGATACGCAGTATTTT.

This clonotype has a count of ten or more. The CDR3 protein is CASSQEHLAGAVEQYF. DNA of the CDR3: TGCGCCAGCAGCCAAGAGCACCTAGCGGGAGCGGTCGAGCAGTACTTC. The chain carries TRBV4-3 and TRBJ2-7; 10 bases agree with TRBD2. The V gene end was trimmed by 0 bases and the J gene end by 6 bases; junction bases not matched to a gene: 8. The CDR3 covers 16 residues. The germline CDR1 and CDR2 sequences are LGHNA and YSLEER.

The rearrangement joins TRBV4-1 to TRBJ2-4; D is perhaps TRBD1 (5 bases). Germline CDR1 and CDR2: MGHRA and YSYEKL. Trimming removed 3 bases from V and 3 bases from J, with 12 bases in between. The CDR3 covers 15 residues. CDR3 in DNA: TGCGCCAGCAGCCATTCAGGGCCCTTCAAAAACATTCAGTACTTC. This translates into CASSHSGPFKNIQYF.

The table lists this clonotype with a few counts. The chain joins TRBV7-3 to TRBJ1-1; D is possibly TRBD1 (5 bases). CDR1 and CDR2 (germline): SGHTA, FQGTGA. CDR3 length equals 13 residues. V gave up 3 bases and J gave up 4 bases, with 9 bases separating them. CDR3 DNA sequence: TGTGCCAGCAGCTTTTCTGGGGCCACTGAAGCTTTCTTT. It translates to CASSFSGATEAFF.

The rearrangement uses TRBV6-5 and TRBJ2-1, with D tentatively TRBD1 (5 bases). V gave up 7 bases and J gave up 9 bases, with 13 bases separating them. The length of the CDR3 is 12 residues. Germline V gene sequence: CDR1 MNHEY, CDR2 SVGAGI. The CDR3 protein is CASKGAGFEQFF. The CDR3 nucleotides are TGTGCCAGCAAAGGTGCAGGGTTTGAGCAGTTCTTC.

This clonotype was recorded a few times. The rearrangement links TRBV7-6 to TRBJ2-3; no firm D call. Between the trimmed V and J ends, which lost 4 bases and 1 base, there was a span of 15 bases. The CDR3 has 16 residues. The V gene's germline CDR1 is SGHVS and CDR2 FNYEAQ. In DNA form, the CDR3 reads TGTGCCAGCAGCTCCACCCGACACCACGGCACAGATACGCAGTATTTT. Amino acids: CASSSTRHHGTDTQYF.

The chain links TRBV18 to TRBJ2-4; maybe TRBD1 (6 bases). V lost 3 bases to trimming and J lost 4 bases, with 10 bases between them. CDR1 is KGHSH and CDR2 is LQKENI in the germline V gene. CDR3 length: 14 residues. CDR3 in DNA: TGTGCCAGCTCACCCTCAGGACAGAAAAACATTCAGTACTTC. Translation gives CASSPSGQKNIQYF.

In its sample, this clonotype was seen a few times. The V and J genes are TRBV19 and TRBJ2-7, with D tentatively TRBD2 (6 bases). Germline lookup yields CDR1 LNHDA and CDR2 SQIVND (reference sequence). V was pared by 3 bases and J by 2 bases, with 17 bases between. The CDR3 has 16 amino acids. CDR3 coding DNA: TGTGCCAGTAGTATGCGATCGAGCGGGCCGACCTACGAGCAGTACTTC. This gives the protein CASSMRSSGPTYEQYF.

The V gene is TRBV25-1, the J gene TRBJ1-2; 7 nucleotides align to TRBD1. CDR1 MGHDK and CDR2 SYGVNS come from the germline V gene. V lost 6 bases to trimming and J lost 8 bases; unmatched junction nucleotides: 9. The CDR3 totals 13 residues. In DNA form, the CDR3 reads TGTGCCAGCAGCATACAGGGGCGCCGGGGCTACACCTTC. This sequence encodes CASSIQGRRGYTF.

V usage is TRBV29-1 and J usage is TRBJ2-3; possible D gene TRBD1, 6 bases. There are 14 residues in the CDR3. V dropped 1 base and J dropped 2 bases, with 10 bases sitting between them. The V gene's germline CDR1 is SQVTM and CDR2 ANQGSEA. CDR3 protein: CSVEGDTDTDTQYF. Here the CDR3 DNA reads TGCAGCGTTGAAGGGGACACAGACACAGATACGCAGTATTTT.

The chain is built from TRBV7-9 and TRBJ2-7, with D perhaps TRBD1 (6 bases). CDR1 and CDR2 from the germline V gene are SEHNR and FQNEAQ (reference sequence). The CDR3 is 15 amino acids. V was cut by 5 bases and J by 0 bases, with 14 bases left in between. CDR3 bases: TGTGCCAGCAGCCTCGTTGGGGGCACCTCCTACGAGCAGTACTTC. This sequence encodes CASSLVGGTSYEQYF.

This clonotype appeared a few times. The rearrangement joins TRBV7-2 to TRBJ2-7; no firm D call. The germline V and J ends were trimmed by 2 bases and 1 base, with 15 bases remaining between them. This CDR3 comprises 16 residues. Germline CDR1 and CDR2: SGHTA and FQGNSA. The CDR3 coding sequence is TGTGCCAGCAGCTTATTGAGCGTAATCGCATCCTACGAGCAGTACTTC. It encodes CASSLLSVIASYEQYF.

This chain links TRBV18 with TRBJ2-1, with 7 bases lining up with TRBD2. Germline V gene sequence: CDR1 KGHSH, CDR2 LQKENI. V was clipped by 6 bases and J by 3 bases; unmatched bases: 11. This CDR3 region has 16 residues. The CDR3 here is CASSTSEGRGYNEQFF. The CDR3 DNA is TGTGCCAGCTCTACGTCGGAGGGGAGGGGCTACAATGAGCAGTTCTTC.

A few counts support this clonotype. The chain joins TRBV12-3 or TRBV12-4 to TRBJ1-1; the D gene is possibly TRBD1 (5 bases). Deletions cut 6 bases from V and 4 bases from J, with 18 bases between. The CDR3 loop spans 15 amino acids. The CDR3 bases are TGTGCCAGCAGCCCACCGGGACTCCTAGGCACTGAAGCTTTCTTT. Translating gives CASSPPGLLGTEAFF.

The V gene is TRBV6-5, the J gene TRBJ1-6; unclear D gene. CDR1 MNHEY and CDR2 SVGAGI come from the germline V gene. The CDR3 is 13 residues long. Trimming cost V 7 bases and J 8 bases, with 12 bases left between them. In DNA form, the CDR3 reads TGTGCCAGCAACTTTCGCGCGGATTCACCCCTCCACTTT. It encodes CASNFRADSPLHF.

This clonotype showed up many times. This rearrangement joins TRBV6-1 to TRBJ1-1; the match to TRBD1 covers 7 bases. This CDR3 contains 15 residues. Germline CDR1 reads MNHNS; CDR2 reads SASEGT. After removal of 1 base from V and 3 bases from J, the junction contained 5 bases not matched to a gene. CDR3 sequence (DNA): TGTGCCAGCAGTGAAGGGGAGGGACAGTACACTGAAGCTTTCTTT. Residues: CASSEGEGQYTEAFF.

The CDR3 DNA is TGCGCCAGCAGCCCGACAGGGATAGGCAACTACGAGCAGTACTTC. Protein: CASSPTGIGNYEQYF. The chain recombines TRBV4-1 with TRBJ2-7; 7 bases match TRBD1. CDR3 length: 15 residues. The V gene end was trimmed by 4 bases and the J gene end by 3 bases; junction bases not matched to a gene: 9. The germline V gene has CDR1 MGHRA and CDR2 YSYEKL.

This clonotype has only a few counts. V gene TRBV12-3 or TRBV12-4 combines with J gene TRBJ2-5; D is undetermined. The CDR3 is 16 residues long. V gave up 5 bases and J gave up 5 bases, with 21 bases separating them. This CDR3 is CASSNRLGSLVETQYF. CDR3 in DNA: TGTGCCAGCAGTAATCGCTTAGGCTCTCTCGTGGAGACCCAGTACTTC.